This T cell receptor beta chain appears in the sequencing data of a study of blood T cell repertoires in COVID-19. Overall study context: Acute and convalescent COVID-19 samples came from the United States, Italy and Spain. PBMCs, B-cell-depleted T cells, or T cells were the source of the cDNA or gDNA that made up the material.

Authors' analysis steps: Estimates of nucleated cell counts were drawn from the amplification of reference gene primers. Sequencing used immunoSEQ multiplex PCR; TCRdb keeps in-frame clones, though not all of them. The V and J calls and clone size come from that table; D and trimming were worked out from the DNA. The sample shows approximately 350,000 clones, approximately 90% of them seen only once. This sequence was found in a woman under 30 who had recovered from COVID-19. The sample was peripheral blood.

CDR3 sequence reads: CASSPRGEREQYV. The CDR3 DNA follows: TGTGCCAGCAGTCCCCGAGGTGAACGCGAGCAGTACGTC. The chain links TRBV6-5 to TRBJ2-7, with no clear D. Germline CDR1 reads MNHEY; CDR2 reads SVGAGI. V shed 5 bases and J shed 6 bases, with 14 bases lying between them. This CDR3 is 13 amino acids long.